The 21 T cell receptor beta chains below were found in one sample sequenced in a study of shared T cell receptors in the human thymus. Produced via immunoSEQ multiplex PCR; TCRdb's table is partial and in-frame only. Of about 730,000 clones listed, 70% to 90% are singletons. Another study also made use of these data, one on human thymus T cells.

The sample consisted of thymocytes. All receptors derive from a girl in the first two years of life with a congenital heart defect.

This chain links TRBV5-4 with TRBJ1-2; 7 nucleotides match TRBD1. CDR1 is SGHNT, CDR2 YYREEE, per germline (reference sequence). V lost 2 bases, J lost 0 bases, and 7 bases stayed unmatched. The CDR3 has 16 residues. CDR3 nucleotide sequence: TGTGCCAGCAGCTTACCTACAGGGGCCGCTAACTATGGCTACACCTTC. It specifies CASSLPTGAANYGYTF.

The chain combines TRBV5-8 with TRBJ2-3, with D possibly TRBD1 on 6 matching bases. Trimming stripped 0 bases from V and 10 bases from J, with 12 bases between. Looked up from germline, CDR1 is SGHTS and CDR2 is YDEGEE. This CDR3 comprises 13 residues. This CDR3 is CASSLVGGNAQYF. The CDR3 DNA reads as TGTGCCAGCAGCTTGGTAGGGGGTAACGCGCAGTATTTT. The full variable domain, rest sourced from reference TRBV5-8 and TRBJ2-3, is EAGVTQSPTHLIKTRGQQATLRCSPISGHTSVYWYQQALGLGLQFLLWYDEGEERNRGNFPPRFSGRQFPNYSSELNVNALELEDSALYLCASSLVGGNAQYFGPGTRLTVL.

The chain is built from TRBV14 and TRBJ1-1, with a tentative D call TRBD1 (6 bases). This CDR3 has 15 amino acids. Between the trimmed V and J ends, which lost 6 bases and 1 base, there was a span of 15 bases. The germline V gene has CDR1 SGHDN and CDR2 FVKESK. CDR3 coding DNA: TGTGCCAGCAGGTGGGGGAGGGGGACGAACACTGAAGCTTTCTTT. Its protein product is CASRWGRGTNTEAFF.

CDR3 coding DNA: TGCACCAGCAGCCATTACAGGGCGCATCAGCCCCAGCATTTT. Translation: CTSSHYRAHQPQHF. The chain uses TRBV1 and TRBJ1-5; the table's D call TRBD1 went unverified against the DNA. TRBV1 is listed as a pseudogene. CDR3 length equals 14 residues.

This clone was picked up one time. The chain uses TRBV19 and TRBJ1-2; 9 positions match TRBD1. Germline V gene sequence: CDR1 LNHDA, CDR2 SQIVND (reference sequence). This CDR3 is 16 amino acids long. Trimming at V came to 5 bases and at J to 5 bases, leaving 12 bases not matched to a gene. CDR3 in amino acids: CASSEEIGQGSYGYTF. The CDR3 DNA reads as TGTGCCAGTAGTGAAGAGATAGGACAGGGGTCTTATGGCTACACCTTC.

V gene TRBV25-1 combines with J gene TRBJ2-3; a weak D match, TRBD1 (6 bases). The CDR3 has 15 residues. Germline CDR1 is MGHDK and CDR2 is SYGVNS. The germline V and J ends were trimmed by 7 bases and 2 bases, with 16 bases remaining between them. CDR3 sequence: CASTNRTDYTDTQYF. DNA of the CDR3: TGTGCCAGCACTAACCGGACAGACTACACAGATACGCAGTATTTT.

This clone occurred once. The chain carries TRBV12-5 and TRBJ2-1; 14 bases line up with TRBD2. V dropped 1 base and J dropped 4; count of bases not matched to a gene: 3. CDR1 and CDR2 (germline): LGHNT, FRNRAP. This CDR3 spans 17 amino acids. CDR3 protein: CASGLGLAGGVYNEQFF. CDR3 nucleotides: TGTGCTAGTGGTTTGGGACTAGCGGGGGGGGTTTACAATGAGCAGTTCTTC.

V and J are TRBV6-1 and TRBJ1-2, with D uncertain. This CDR3 contains 15 residues. CDR1 and CDR2 (germline): MNHNS, SASEGT. Deletions cut 8 bases from V and 2 bases from J, with 18 bases between. The CDR3 DNA sequence: TGTGCCAGCTTACTCTGGGAGTTGGGCAACTATGGCTACACCTTC. Translating gives CASLLWELGNYGYTF.

J is TRBJ1-6 and V is TRBV7-9; a possible D gene is TRBD1 (5 bases). The CDR3 has 16 residues. Per the germline V gene, CDR1 is SEHNR and CDR2 is FQNEAQ (reference sequence). V dropped 1 base and J dropped 0 bases, with 7 bases sitting between them. CDR3 coding DNA: TGTGCCAGCAGCTTAGGGACAATCTCCTATAATTCACCCCTCCACTTT. Protein sequence: CASSLGTISYNSPLHF.

The chain employs TRBV6-5 and TRBJ2-7, with TRBD1 matching over 11 bases. The CDR3 has 16 residues. J was trimmed by 3 bases and V by 2 bases; bases with no gene match: 6. Germline V gene lookup returns CDR1 MNHEY and CDR2 SVGAGI. CDR3 residues: CASSYEGGTGGYEQYF. The CDR3 nucleotides are TGTGCCAGCAGTTACGAGGGGGGGACAGGGGGCTACGAGCAGTACTTC.

This chain joins TRBV28 and TRBJ1-2, with 7 bases that match TRBD1. V was pared by 6 bases and J by 8 bases, with 6 bases of the junction left unmatched. Germline-derived CDR1 and CDR2 are MDHEN and SYDVKM. The CDR3 consists of 12 residues. DNA for the CDR3: TGTGCCAGCAGGCGACAGGGTACGGGCTACACCTTC. This translates into CASRRQGTGYTF.

V is TRBV5-6 and J is TRBJ1-2, with 9 bases matching TRBD1. The CDR3 runs to 14 residues. Germline CDR1 is SGHDT and CDR2 is YYEEEE. V was clipped by 0 bases and J by 12 bases; unmatched bases: 9. CDR3 nucleotides: TGTGCCAGCAGCTTGGGGATACTGGGACAGGGCGACACCTTC. Amino acids: CASSLGILGQGDTF.

The rearrangement joins TRBV7-9 to TRBJ2-3; maybe TRBD1 (7 bases). This CDR3 region has 15 residues. Germline CDR1 SEHNR, CDR2 FQNEAQ (reference sequence). V was clipped by 5 bases and J by 0 bases, with 12 bases between them. CDR3 DNA: TGTGCCAGCAGCCCACAGGGGACTAGCACAGATACGCAGTATTTT. Amino acid sequence: CASSPQGTSTDTQYF. Drawing the rest from reference TRBV7-9 and TRBJ2-3, the complete variable domain is DTGVSQNPRHKITKRGQNVTFRCDPISEHNRLYWYRQTLGQGPEFLTYFQNEAQLEKSRLLSDRFSAERPKGSFSTLEIQRTEQGDSAMYLCASSPQGTSTDTQYFGPGTRLTVL.

This clone appeared a single time. This chain uses TRBV5-6 with TRBJ1-1; D might be TRBD1 (6 bases). This CDR3 is built from 18 residues. CDR1 and CDR2 (germline): SGHDT, YYEEEE. V lost 0 bases and J lost 1, with 19 bases in between. For the CDR3, the DNA is TGTGCCAGCAGCTTGGTCTTGCCCAGGGGAGACAAGAACACTGAAGCTTTCTTT. It codes for CASSLVLPRGDKNTEAFF.

The chain recombines TRBV18 with TRBJ2-7; D is undetermined. Looked up from germline, CDR1 is KGHSH and CDR2 is LQKENI. V dropped 3 bases and J dropped 7 bases, with 16 bases sitting between them. The CDR3 extends over 14 amino acids. CDR3 in amino acids: CASSPRLFNGEQYF. CDR3 DNA: TGTGCCAGCTCACCTCGCCTATTTAATGGTGAGCAGTACTTC. The variable domain in full, completed from reference TRBV18 and TRBJ2-7, reads NAGVMQNPRHLVRRRGQEARLRCSPMKGHSHVYWYRQLPEEGLKFMVYLQKENIIDESGMPKERFSAEFPKEGPSILRIQQVVRGDSAAYFCASSPRLFNGEQYFGPGTRLTVT.

This chain links TRBV11-2 with TRBJ1-6; a possible D gene is TRBD1 (5 bases). Germline V lookup: CDR1 SGHAT, CDR2 FQNNGV. The CDR3 sequence is 19 residues long. With 2 bases removed from V and 0 bases from J, the gap between germline ends came to 17 bases. The CDR3 nucleotides are TGTGCCAGCAGCTTAAGAAGGACAACTGTCTTCTCCTATAATTCACCCCTCCACTTT. The encoded protein is CASSLRRTTVFSYNSPLHF.

This clone has a handful of counts. The chain is built from TRBV5-1 and TRBJ1-1; D remains ambiguous. The CDR3 contains 12 residues. Germline CDR1 reads SGHRS; CDR2 reads YFSETQ. V dropped 0 bases and J dropped 4 bases, with 4 bases sitting between them. CDR3 loop: CASSLVGTEAFF. CDR3 nucleotide sequence: TGCGCCAGCAGCTTGGTCGGCACTGAAGCTTTCTTT.

This chain connects TRBV6-1 to TRBJ2-5; maybe TRBD1 (6 bases). The CDR3 totals 12 residues. V dropped 8 bases and J dropped 4 bases, with 11 bases sitting between them. CDR1 is MNHNS, CDR2 SASEGT, per germline. The CDR3: CASEGQRETQYF. The DNA for the CDR3 is TGTGCCAGCGAGGGACAAAGAGAGACCCAGTACTTC.

The chain couples TRBV5-6 to TRBJ1-2, with D possibly TRBD1 on 6 matching bases. The CDR3 has 15 amino acids. V was clipped by 4 bases and J by 0 bases, with 13 bases between them. The germline V gene has CDR1 SGHDT and CDR2 YYEEEE. The CDR3 DNA is TGTGCCAGCAGCAACACCCGACAGGCTAACTATGGCTACACCTTC. Translated, it gives CASSNTRQANYGYTF.

This clone was counted a few times. This chain links TRBV7-2 with TRBJ1-2; the match to TRBD1 covers 9 bases. The CDR3 loop spans 15 amino acids. Germline loops: CDR1 SGHTA, CDR2 FQGNSA. Losses at the gene ends were 3 bases for V and 8 bases for J; bases not matched to a gene: 10. DNA of the CDR3: TGTGCCAGCAGCTTCAATACCCGACAGGGGGGAGGCTACACCTTC. Its translation is CASSFNTRQGGGYTF. Looking up the rest from reference TRBV7-2 and TRBJ1-2 gives the full variable domain: GAGVSQSPSNKVTEKGKDVELRCDPISGHTALYWYRQSLGQGLEFLIYFQGNSAPDKSGLPSDRFSAERTGGSVSTLTIQRTQQEDSAVYLCASSFNTRQGGGYTFGSGTRLTVV.

This chain joins TRBV2 and TRBJ1-2; D is ambiguous. From germline, CDR1 is SNHLY and CDR2 FYNNEI. The CDR3 runs to 13 residues. The ends were cut back, 7 bases at V and 3 bases at J, with 12 bases in the middle. In DNA, the CDR3 is TGTGCCAGCACCCAAGCGAAGTACTATGGCTACACCTTC. Its translation is CASTQAKYYGYTF. Full variable domain (missing parts from reference TRBV2 and TRBJ1-2): EPEVTQTPSHQVTQMGQEVILRCVPISNHLYFYWYRQILGQKVEFLVSFYNNEISEKSEIFDDQFSVERPDGSNFTLKIRSTKLEDSAMYFCASTQAKYYGYTFGSGTRLTVV.